This TCR beta chain was recovered during a study of HIV-infected children after antiretroviral therapy interruption. Unique molecular identifiers were included in an RNA-based 3' RACE TCR library. In TCRdb, the 3' RACE reads were re-called with MiXCR into one record per CDR3 protein. The top ten clones hold 0.85% to 1.3% of a sample with about 89,000 distinct CDR3 sequences, 6% to 8.5% of them seen once. Treatment described: PENTA 11 planned treatment interruption arm or continuous ART arm. This clonotype was seen at least ten times. Germline-derived CDR1 and CDR2 are SGDLS and YYNGEE. The CDR3 is 15 residues long. Trimming removed 4 bases from V and 2 bases from J; junction bases left unmatched: 4.

The TCR comes from a pool of human donors with HIV. Sequenced here: CD45RA+ CD4+ T cells from PBMCs, pooled from several time points, sampled from a donor given antiretroviral therapy, either interrupted or continuous. Documented subset: naive CD4+ CD45RA+ CD45RO- T cells. The J gene is TRBJ2-3, the V gene TRBV9, with 10 nucleotides matching TRBD1. CDR3 in DNA: TGTGCCAGCAGCAAGGGACAGGGGTCCACAGATACGCAGTATTTT. This translates into CASSKGQGSTDTQYF.